The 14 T cell receptor beta chains below were found in one sample sequenced in a study of T cell changes during pregnancy in multiple sclerosis. Profiling relied on immunoSEQ multiplex PCR, and the TCRdb table lists in-frame clones only, not all of them. The data show tens of thousands of clones, with 90% seen just once and 0.55% to 0.65% held by the top ten. Specimen: CD4+ T cells from peripheral blood mononuclear cells, collected in the first trimester of pregnancy. Every receptor here comes from a female donor with multiple sclerosis, enrolled in a pregnancy study.

The chain has TRBV30 and TRBJ2-7; D might be TRBD2 (6 bases). Per germline, CDR1 GTSNPN and CDR2 SVGIG (reference sequence). The CDR3 covers 14 residues. V lost 4 bases to trimming and J lost 0 bases, with 13 bases between them. This CDR3 reads CAWNGDFLSYEQYF. DNA of the CDR3: TGTGCCTGGAATGGGGACTTCCTCTCCTACGAGCAGTACTTC.

The rearrangement uses TRBV28 and TRBJ2-1; D not certain. V was trimmed by 1 base and J by 8 bases, leaving 6 bases between them. Germline V gives CDR1 MDHEN, CDR2 SYDVKM. There are 12 residues in the CDR3. CDR3 bases: TGTGCCAGCAGTTTATACGGGTATGAGCAGTTCTTC. This translates into CASSLYGYEQFF.

V is TRBV5-1 and J is TRBJ2-3; D perhaps matches TRBD2 (5 bases). Between the trimmed V and J ends, which lost 1 base and 3 bases, there was a span of 12 bases. Germline CDR1 is SGHRS and CDR2 is YFSETQ. The length of the CDR3 is 15 residues. The CDR3 protein is CASSLRGLGTDTQYF. The CDR3 nucleotides are TGCGCCAGCAGCTTGAGAGGGCTGGGGACAGATACGCAGTATTTT.

The chain has TRBV11-3 and TRBJ2-3; no reliable D call. The CDR3 has 14 amino acids. The germline gives CDR1 SGHNT, CDR2 YENEEA. The V gene lost 0 bases and the J gene lost 0 bases, with 4 bases spanning the gap. CDR3 residues: CASSLDPSTDTQYF. The DNA of the CDR3 is TGTGCCAGCAGCTTAGATCCGAGCACAGATACGCAGTATTTT.

This chain joins TRBV9 and TRBJ2-3, with unresolved D. Trimming removed 1 base at V and 4 bases at J, with 4 bases between. Germline CDR1 is SGDLS and CDR2 is YYNGEE. The CDR3 has 12 residues. This CDR3 is CASSVQADTQYF. For the CDR3, the DNA is TGTGCCAGCAGCGTACAGGCAGATACGCAGTATTTT.

This chain uses TRBV11-2 with TRBJ2-1, with a tentative D call TRBD2 (6 bases). Germline V CDR1 and CDR2: SGHAT, FQNNGV. The CDR3 is 13 amino acids. V was cut by 3 bases and J by 5 bases, with 8 bases left in between. The CDR3 reads CASSFSGHNEQFF. The CDR3 DNA is TGTGCCAGCAGCTTTAGCGGCCACAATGAGCAGTTCTTC.

The CDR3 nucleotides are TGTGCCTCTAAACAGGGGCTGAGCACCGGGGAGCTGTTTTTT. Its protein is CASKQGLSTGELFF. The chain uses TRBV10-3 and TRBJ2-2, with 7 bases aligning to TRBD1. This CDR3 spans 14 amino acids. Germline lookup yields CDR1 ENHRY and CDR2 SYGVKD. V gave up 11 bases and J gave up 4 bases; unmatched junction bases: 10.

V gene TRBV21-1 combines with J gene TRBJ2-1; TRBD2, the table's D call, was not compared with the DNA. TRBV21-1 is labeled a pseudogene. This CDR3 comprises 18 residues. CDR3 in amino acids: CASSKTSGRPDSYNEQFF. The CDR3 DNA follows: TGTGCCAGCAGCAAGACTAGCGGGAGGCCTGACTCCTACAATGAGCAGTTCTTC.

The CDR3 is CASSPSGGQETQYF. The CDR3 DNA is TGTGCCAGCTCACCTAGCGGGGGACAAGAGACCCAGTACTTC. V and J are TRBV18 and TRBJ2-5; TRBD2 matches at 9 bases. Germline lookup yields CDR1 KGHSH and CDR2 LQKENI. This CDR3 has 14 amino acids. The junction had 1 base not matched to a gene; V was cut back by 3 bases and J by 2 bases.

Here the CDR3 DNA reads TGTGCCAGCAGTTACTATCAGGGGCGGGACACCATATATTTT. Translated, it gives CASSYYQGRDTIYF. The chain joins TRBV6-6 to TRBJ1-3; TRBD1 might be the D (6 bases). This CDR3 has 14 amino acids. V lost 1 base and J 8 bases, leaving 12 bases between the germline ends. From germline, CDR1 is MNHNY and CDR2 SVGAGI (reference sequence).

This clone was observed a single time. This chain connects TRBV4-1 to TRBJ1-5, with D perhaps matching TRBD1 (6 bases). Trimming shortened V by 1 base and J by 3 bases, and 19 bases separated the two germline ends. Germline loops: CDR1 MGHRA, CDR2 YSYEKL. The CDR3 consists of 18 residues. CDR3 nucleotides: TGCGCCAGCAGCCAAGGGGGACAAAGGTCGGGAAACAATCAGCCCCAGCATTTT. Amino acid sequence: CASSQGGQRSGNNQPQHF.

The J gene is TRBJ2-3, the V gene TRBV2; 7 bases are a match to TRBD1. After removal of 8 bases from V and 4 bases from J, the junction contained 6 bases not matched to a gene. CDR3 length: 13 residues. Per germline, CDR1 SNHLY and CDR2 FYNNEI. The CDR3 here is CASDRDLADTQYF. The CDR3 DNA reads TGTGCCAGCGACAGGGACCTGGCAGATACGCAGTATTTT.

CDR3 in DNA: TGTGCCAGCGGGGGACTAGCGAGGAACACCGGGGAGCTGTTTTTT. This encodes CASGGLARNTGELFF. This chain connects TRBV6-1 to TRBJ2-2; 10 bases are shared with TRBD2. Unmatched junction bases numbered 4, after V lost 8 bases and J lost 1 base. Germline CDR1 is MNHNS and CDR2 is SASEGT. This CDR3 comprises 15 residues.

As regards this clone: No DNA is shown, since the ends of the CDR3 on it are uncertain; the CDR3 is the one TCRdb lists. This sequence joins TRBV19 and TRBJ2-3; the D call in the table, TRBD1, was not verified against the DNA. Germline loops: CDR1 LNHDA, CDR2 SQIVND (reference sequence). The CDR3 extends over 19 residues, inclusive of both ends. This chain's CDR3 is CASSIRVFWQGQSRDTQYF.